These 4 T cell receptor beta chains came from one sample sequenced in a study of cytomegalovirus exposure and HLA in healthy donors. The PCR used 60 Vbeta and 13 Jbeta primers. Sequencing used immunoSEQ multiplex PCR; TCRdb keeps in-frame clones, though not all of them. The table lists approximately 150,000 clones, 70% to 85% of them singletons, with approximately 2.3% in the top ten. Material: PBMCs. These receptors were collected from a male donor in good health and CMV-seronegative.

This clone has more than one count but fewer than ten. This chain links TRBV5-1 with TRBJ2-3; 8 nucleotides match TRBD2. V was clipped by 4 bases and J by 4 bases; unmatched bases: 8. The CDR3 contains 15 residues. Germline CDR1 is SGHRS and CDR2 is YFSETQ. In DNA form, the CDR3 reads TGCGCCAGCAGCCCCCGGGGGGGAGAGGCAGATACGCAGTATTTT. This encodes CASSPRGGEADTQYF.

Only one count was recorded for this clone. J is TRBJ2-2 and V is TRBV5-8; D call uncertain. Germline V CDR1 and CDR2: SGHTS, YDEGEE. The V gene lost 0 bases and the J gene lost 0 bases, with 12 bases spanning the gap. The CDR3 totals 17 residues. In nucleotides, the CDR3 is TGTGCCAGCAGCTTGGAGGTACAGTCCACGAACACCGGGGAGCTGTTTTTT. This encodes CASSLEVQSTNTGELFF.

CDR3 DNA: TGCAGCGTTGGGTACAGCTATGGCTACACCTTC. This sequence encodes CSVGYSYGYTF. The chain is built from TRBV29-1 and TRBJ1-2; D gene unclear. Germline assignment: CDR1 SQVTM and CDR2 ANQGSEA. The CDR3 totals 11 residues. V shed 4 bases and J shed 4 bases, with 7 bases lying between them.

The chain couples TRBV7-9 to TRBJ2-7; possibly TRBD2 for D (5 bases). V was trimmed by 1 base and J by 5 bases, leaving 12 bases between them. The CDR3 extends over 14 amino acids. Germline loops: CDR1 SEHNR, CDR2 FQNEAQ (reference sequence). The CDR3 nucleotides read TGTGCCAGCAGCTTAGGAACGGGATTTAACGAGCAGTACTTC. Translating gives CASSLGTGFNEQYF. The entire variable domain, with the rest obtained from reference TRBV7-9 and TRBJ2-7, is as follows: DTGVSQNPRHKITKRGQNVTFRCDPISEHNRLYWYRQTLGQGPEFLTYFQNEAQLEKSRLLSDRFSAERPKGSFSTLEIQRTEQGDSAMYLCASSLGTGFNEQYFGPGTRLTVT.